This T cell receptor (beta chain) was sequenced for a study of T cell responses to AZD1222 COVID-19 vaccine. Overall study findings and caveats: Breadth and depth of Spike-specific TCRs rose after two AZD1222 doses. Distributed over spike, vaccine-associated CD4 TCRs predominated at 160-218 and 743-854. Donors were chiefly white British, with a greater number of females, and clonal diversity was perhaps underestimated. AZD1222 recipients seropositive at baseline numbered only six.

This clone was seen a few times. Its matching antigen is unknown. Using immunoSEQ multiplex PCR, the repertoire was profiled, and TCRdb retains in-frame clones only, with some absent. Of around 130,000 clones listed, approximately 91% are singletons. The V end was cut by 6 bases, the J end by 8 bases, with 13 bases between. Germline CDR1 is LGHNT and CDR2 is FRNRAP. The CDR3 spans 12 residues. This TCR was sampled from an adult in good health. The V and J genes are TRBV12-5 and TRBJ1-1, with D possibly TRBD1 on 6 matching bases. The sample here was peripheral blood, taken on day 0 of AZD1222 vaccination. The CDR3 here is CASGGFDREAFF. The CDR3 nucleotides are TGTGCTAGTGGAGGATTCGACAGGGAAGCTTTCTTT.